This T cell receptor (beta chain) was captured by sequencing in a study of T cell clonotyping in hematopoietic cell transplantation. Study-wide results and limits: Few recipient clonotypes overlapped donors; over 95% were de novo at given depth. Pathologically expanded recipient clonotypes increased progressively from day 30 to day 180 as diversity fell. Higher Inverse Simpson Index values in graft donor and pretransplant recipient predicted broader posttransplant TCR diversity.

The repertoire was sequenced with immunoSEQ multiplex PCR; TCRdb's copy has only in-frame clones and lacks some. The sample lists around 15,000 clones; less than 98% were seen once. As regards this clone: Its antigen is as yet unknown.

The material was peripheral blood mononuclear cells, obtained 30 days after allogeneic stem cell transplant. The source is a female patient aged 50-59 years who had an allogeneic stem cell transplant from an unrelated donor, so T cells may come from the graft donor. Some clones in this sample may be carry-over from other donors' samples.

The CDR3 reads CASSAGSGTGAEKLFF. Written as DNA, the CDR3 is TGTGCCAGCAGCGCAGGATCCGGGACAGGGGCTGAAAAACTGTTTTTT. This chain joins TRBV9 and TRBJ1-4; the match to TRBD1 covers 10 bases. Germline CDR1 SGDLS, CDR2 YYNGEE. V shed 3 bases, J shed 7 bases, and the junction held 9 bases outside the gene matches. The CDR3 has 16 residues.